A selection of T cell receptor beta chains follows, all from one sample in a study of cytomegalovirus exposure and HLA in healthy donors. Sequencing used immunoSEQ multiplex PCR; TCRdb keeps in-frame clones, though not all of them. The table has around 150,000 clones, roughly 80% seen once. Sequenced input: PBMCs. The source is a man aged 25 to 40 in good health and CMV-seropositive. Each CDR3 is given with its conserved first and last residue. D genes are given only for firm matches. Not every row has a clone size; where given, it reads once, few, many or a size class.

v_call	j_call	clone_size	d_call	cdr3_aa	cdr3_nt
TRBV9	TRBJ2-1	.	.	CASSVDVSSYNEQFF	TGTGCCAGCAGCGTAGACGTGAGCTCCTACAATGAGCAGTTCTTC
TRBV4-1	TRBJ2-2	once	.	CASSPWGEGTGELFF	TGCGCCAGCAGCCCGTGGGGGGAAGGGACCGGGGAGCTGTTTTTT
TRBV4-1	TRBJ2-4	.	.	CASSQDTGIRQKNIQYF	TGCGCCAGCAGCCAAGATACGGGGATTCGCCAAAAAAACATTCAGTACTTC
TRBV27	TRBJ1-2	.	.	CATGLAGDYGYTF	TGTGCCACCGGGTTAGCGGGGGACTATGGCTACACCTTC
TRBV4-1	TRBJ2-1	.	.	CASSQGTSVGNEQFF	TGCGCCAGCAGCCAAGGAACTAGTGTTGGCAATGAGCAGTTCTTC
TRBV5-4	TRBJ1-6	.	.	CASSLRQGNSPLHF	TGTGCCAGCAGCTTGCGGCAGGGAAATTCACCCCTCCACTTT
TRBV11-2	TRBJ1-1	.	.	CASSLVPGADTEAFF	TGTGCCAGCAGCTTAGTCCCGGGTGCGGACACTGAAGCTTTCTTT
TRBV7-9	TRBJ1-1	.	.	CASRLGGKGNTEAFF	TGTGCCAGCAGACTTGGAGGGAAGGGGAACACTGAAGCTTTCTTT
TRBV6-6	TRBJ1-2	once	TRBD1	CASSPQGRNGYTF	TGTGCCAGCAGCCCACAGGGGCGAAATGGCTACACCTTC
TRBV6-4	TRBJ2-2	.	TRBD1	CASSEGQTTGELFF	TGTGCCAGCAGTGAGGGACAGACCACCGGGGAGCTGTTTTTT
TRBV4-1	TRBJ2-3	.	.	CASSQDSLGRRTDAQYF	TGCGCCAGCAGCCAAGATTCCCTTGGTAGACGCACAGATGCGCAGTATTTT
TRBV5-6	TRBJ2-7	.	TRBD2	CASSLSGGSYEQYF	TGTGCCAGCAGCTTGAGCGGGGGGTCCTACGAGCAGTACTTC
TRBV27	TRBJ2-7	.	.	CASSLSAGVYEQYF	TGTGCCAGCAGTTTATCGGCAGGGGTGTACGAGCAGTACTTC
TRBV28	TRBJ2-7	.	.	CASSLEWSSYEQYF	TGTGCCAGCAGTTTGGAGTGGAGCTCCTACGAGCAGTACTTC
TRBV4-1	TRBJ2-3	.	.	CASSQLSTADTQYF	TGCGCCAGCAGCCAACTTTCGACAGCAGATACGCAGTATTTT
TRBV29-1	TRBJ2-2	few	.	CSVRWGPTGELFF	TGCAGCGTTCGATGGGGCCCCACCGGGGAGCTGTTTTTT
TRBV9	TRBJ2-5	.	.	CASSKSQGSRETQYF	TGTGCCAGCAGCAAGAGCCAGGGGAGTAGGGAGACCCAGTACTTC
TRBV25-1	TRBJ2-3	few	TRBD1	CAGGTGDTDTQYF	TGTGCCGGCGGGACAGGGGACACAGATACGCAGTATTTT
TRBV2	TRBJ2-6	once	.	CAGGSGANVLTF	TGTGCCGGGGGGTCTGGGGCCAACGTCCTGACTTTC
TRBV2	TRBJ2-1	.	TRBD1	CASTEDRAGYNEQFF	TGTGCCAGCACTGAGGACAGGGCGGGCTACAATGAGCAGTTCTTC
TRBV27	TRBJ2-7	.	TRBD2	CASSSSGGGSSYEQYF	TGTGCCAGCAGTTCCTCGGGCGGGGGGTCGTCCTACGAGCAGTACTTC
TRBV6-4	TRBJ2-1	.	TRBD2	CASSDSAGSSYNEQFF	TGTGCCAGCAGTGACTCAGCGGGGAGCTCCTACAATGAGCAGTTCTTC
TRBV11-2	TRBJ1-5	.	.	CASSPNTRARQPQHF	TGTGCCAGCAGCCCTAATACGAGGGCAAGGCAGCCCCAGCATTTT
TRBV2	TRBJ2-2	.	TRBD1	CASMATGATGELFF	TGTGCCAGCATGGCCACAGGGGCCACCGGGGAGCTGTTTTTT
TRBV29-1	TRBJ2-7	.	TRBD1	CSVAKGDRSSYEQYF	TGCAGCGTCGCAAAGGGGGACAGGAGCTCCTACGAGCAGTACTTC
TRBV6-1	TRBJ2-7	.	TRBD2	CASSEDGGGYDEQYF	TGTGCCAGCAGTGAAGATGGCGGGGGTTACGACGAGCAGTACTTC
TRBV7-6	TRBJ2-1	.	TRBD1	CASSGTGSWNEQFF	TGTGCCAGCAGCGGGACAGGGTCCTGGAATGAGCAGTTCTTC
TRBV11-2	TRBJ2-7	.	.	CASSLDRGSYEQYF	TGTGCCAGCAGCTTAGACAGGGGATCCTACGAGCAGTACTTC
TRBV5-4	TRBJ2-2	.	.	CASTRGNTGELFF	TGTGCCAGCACGCGCGGCAACACCGGGGAGCTGTTTTTT
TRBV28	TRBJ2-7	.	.	CASSLNRRQYF	TGTGCCAGCAGTTTGAACAGGCGGCAGTACTTC
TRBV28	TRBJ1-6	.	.	CASSLLPGSPLHF	TGTGCCAGCAGTTTATTACCGGGTTCACCCCTCCACTTT
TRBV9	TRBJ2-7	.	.	CASSPQERASYEQYF	TGTGCCAGCAGCCCCCAGGAACGCGCCTCCTACGAGCAGTACTTC
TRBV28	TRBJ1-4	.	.	CASRPTGATNEKLFF	TGTGCCAGCAGGCCTACAGGAGCAACTAATGAAAAACTGTTTTTT
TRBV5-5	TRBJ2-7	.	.	CASSRTQGIVIYEQYF	TGTGCCAGCAGCAGGACACAGGGAATTGTTATTTACGAGCAGTACTTC
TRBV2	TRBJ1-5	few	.	CASSRQTSNQPQHF	TGTGCCAGCAGTAGACAGACTAGCAATCAGCCCCAGCATTTT
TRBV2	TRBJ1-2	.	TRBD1	CASSERIGGFYGYTF	TGTGCCAGCAGTGAACGGATAGGGGGCTTCTATGGCTACACCTTC
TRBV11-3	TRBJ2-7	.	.	CASSSSGFVQYF	TGTGCCAGCAGCTCCTCAGGTTTTGTGCAGTACTTC
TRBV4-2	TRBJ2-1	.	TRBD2	CASSQESGGSYNEQFF	TGTGCCAGCAGCCAAGAAAGCGGGGGGTCCTACAATGAGCAGTTCTTC
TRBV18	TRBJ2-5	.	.	CASSPPRTKQETQYF	TGTGCCAGCTCACCACCACGGACAAAACAAGAGACCCAGTACTTC
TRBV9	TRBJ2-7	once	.	CASSVGQGWNEQYF	TGTGCCAGCAGCGTAGGGCAGGGGTGGAACGAGCAGTACTTC
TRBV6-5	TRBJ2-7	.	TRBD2	CASSPAGASYEQYF	TGTGCCAGCTCCCCAGCGGGGGCCTCCTACGAGCAGTACTTC